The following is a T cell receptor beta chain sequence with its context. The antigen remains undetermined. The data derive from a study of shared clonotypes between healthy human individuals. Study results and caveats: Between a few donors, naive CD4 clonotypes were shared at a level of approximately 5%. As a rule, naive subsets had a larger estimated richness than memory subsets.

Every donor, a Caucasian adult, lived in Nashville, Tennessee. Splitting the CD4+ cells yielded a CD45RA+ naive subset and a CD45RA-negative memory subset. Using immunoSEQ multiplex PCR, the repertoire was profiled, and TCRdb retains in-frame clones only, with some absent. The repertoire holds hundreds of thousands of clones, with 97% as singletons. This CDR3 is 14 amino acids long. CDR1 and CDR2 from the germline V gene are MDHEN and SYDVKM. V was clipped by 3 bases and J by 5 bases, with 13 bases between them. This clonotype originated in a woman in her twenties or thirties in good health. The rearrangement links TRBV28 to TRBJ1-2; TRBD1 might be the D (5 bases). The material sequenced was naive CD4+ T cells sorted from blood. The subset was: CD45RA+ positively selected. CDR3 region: CASSLDLGGYGYTF. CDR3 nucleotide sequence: TGTGCCAGCAGTTTGGATCTTGGGGGTTATGGCTACACCTTC.